This TCR beta chain was captured in a study of cytomegalovirus exposure and HLA in healthy donors (dated by TCRdb to between 2016 and 2019). For context, the study as a whole: An earlier analysis of 587 of the donors reported 250 to 350 Gb of sequence data and approximately 120 million unique TCR beta sequences obtained from around 180 million T cells. Along with the approximately 670-subject first cohort, a separate validation cohort of around 120 different subjects was used. Donor age, sex, ethnicity and CMV serostatus were compiled alongside the repertoire data. Rather than using new phenotypic data, the later analysis identified candidate immune exposures from TCR beta sequences and from how often those sequences occurred across donors. The study aimed to test whether signatures of past pathogen exposure could be identified by cataloging public T cell receptors. The study combined high-throughput TCR immunosequencing, statistical association of individual TCRs with disease status, and machine learning to predict cytomegalovirus infection status. The T cell repertoires of around 670 subjects were profiled by immunosequencing and related to cytomegalovirus serostatus. A later genetic analysis used genome-wide SNP genotypes for about 55% of the 666 donors, treating that subset as a discovery cohort. To study patterns of TCR occurrence, a later analysis re-analyzed previously published TCR beta repertoires from under 750 donors and added high-resolution HLA genotyping. Because of strong linkage in the cohort, 4 to 6 DR-DQ haplotypes were treated as single units for association and clustering. Among roughly 400 genotyped donors of the cohort, an average of roughly 230,000 unique TCR beta nucleotide sequences was sequenced per donor, of which about 18% were non-productive. To decide whether each TCR beta V gene segment behaved as functional or pseudogenic, an earlier analysis of some 600 of the donors relied on high-throughput TCR beta sequencing. Of the roughly 400 genotyped donors, roughly 80% were placed in the genetic ancestry cluster associated with self-reported Caucasian donors. The number of typed donors differed by locus: about 620-640 for A, B, C, DRB1 and DQB1; roughly 510 for DQA1; approximately 610 for DPA1; and around 490 for DPB1. Roughly 300 gigabases of sequencing data and around 87 million unique TCR sequences were included in an early release covering over 600 HLA-typed donors. All discovery cohort repertoires had been generated using a single sequencing platform. Both class I and class II loci were covered by HLA typing, at four-digit resolution. Results and caveats for the whole study, not just this receptor: A cluster of highly shared sequence variants was judged likely to be a technical artifact of the sequencing pipeline. Most TCR sequences were seen in very few donors, while some public TCRs were found in many individuals. In an earlier analysis of 587 of the donors, most TCR beta V segments appeared in productive rearrangements about 90% or about 30% of the time, broadly matching IMGT annotations. When HLA alleles, especially DR and DQ, strongly co-occurred, TCR associations were difficult to assign to individual alleles. In this cohort, only TCR beta chains were sequenced, and detectable features were limited by the absence of alpha or paired-chain data. Most CMV-associated TCR beta chains appeared to be HLA-restricted in a later analysis, and the HLA associations seemed to be driven largely by CMV exposure. The classifier was reported to diagnose cytomegalovirus status with high specificity and sensitivity in both the original and validation cohorts. A later genetic analysis reported fewer N-insertions in productive TCRs among donors in an Asian-associated ancestry cluster than the roughly 720-donor mean. In a later analysis, several top co-occurrence clusters were reported to appear linked to parvovirus B19, influenza, CMV and Epstein-Barr virus. The only immune exposure information available for the cohort was CMV serostatus. The authors suggested that the approach could potentially be extended to other disease states and immunological phenotypes. Roughly uniform sequencing depth across donors was assumed in presence/absence analyses, although this assumption may not hold. A further reported finding was that TCR beta sequences accurately predicted the HLA-A and HLA-B alleles for most subjects in the first cohort. According to a later analysis, TCR association rates differed among HLA loci, with DRB1 alleles showing the most associated TCRs and HLA-C alleles showing the fewest. HLA typing was unavailable for some donors at each locus, so association tests used only the typed subset. In vitro tests confirmed that three of the cytomegalovirus-associated TCR beta chains recognize cytomegalovirus antigens. V-gene and J-gene trimming of TCR beta chains was associated with a missense DCLRE1C variant in a later genetic analysis, and the association was replicated in an independent cohort. Some IMGT-functional V segments, including TRBV6-2 and TRBV6-3, could not be told apart with the 87-base-pair reads, so those segments were excluded. The study listed 164 TCR beta chains as associated with cytomegalovirus. In a later analysis, HLA-associated TCR beta chains were found to be more clonally expanded and to have lower generation probabilities than equally common non-associated chains. Linkage disequilibrium might explain the correlated functional status among segregating V segments, but an unknown experimental factor could not be excluded. The earlier analysis of 587 of the donors excluded some 15 rarely observed V segments, including chromosome 9 orphons, because counts were too low. At a false discovery rate of 0.05, a later analysis linked 16,951 TCR beta sequences to specific HLA alleles.

Worth noting for this clone: Its antigen has not been determined. Base qualities were left out, and no much larger clone turns up one base away.

The cohort was made up of approximately 670 healthy bone marrow donors. At the time of sampling, every cohort member was nominally healthy, though immune exposures that went unrecorded were likely present. The donor was CMV seropositive and was included in the group of around 300 seropositive cohort members. Each donor provided a peripheral blood sample, and peripheral blood mononuclear cells were used for TCR beta sequencing. The Qiagen DNeasy Blood Extraction Kit was used to extract genomic DNA from the blood cell samples. Here V drops 1 base and J drops 13 bases, and the junction holds 16 bases not matched to any gene. CDR3 length: 16 amino acids, cysteine to phenylalanine. Only CDR3 DNA remains: 48 bases, in frame from the first base. CDR1 SGHTA and CDR2 FQGNSA are derived from the germline V gene. Libraries were constructed by the immunoSEQ multiplex PCR assay. A mixture of 60 forward primers for TCR Vbeta segments and 13 reverse primers for TCR Jbeta segments was used in the multiplex PCR. A multiplex PCR assay on genomic DNA amplified the CDR3 region of rearranged TCR beta genes. The amplified TCR beta libraries were sequenced on the Illumina HiSeq System as 87-base-pair reads. As for the original processing: Across the roughly 600 repertoires, a later analysis counted some 80 million unique TCR beta chains, approximately 12 million of which were shared by at least two donors. A nearest-neighbor algorithm error-corrected the raw reads and collapsed the reads into unique sequences, merging closely related sequences to remove PCR and sequencing errors. CDR3 sequences were aligned to IMGT reference sequences to assign V, D and J gene segments. For a sequence to be retained, a match of at least six nucleotides to both a V gene segment and a J gene segment was required. Rearrangements were classified as productive when the CDR3 lacked stop codons and remained in frame with V and J, and all other rearrangements were classified as non-productive. CDR3 was defined by IMGT convention, running from the second conserved V-encoded cysteine to the conserved J-encoded phenylalanine. Sequences without an unambiguous match to a single V gene segment were excluded from the earlier analysis of 587 of the donors. In an earlier analysis of around 590 of the donors, a V segment was called functional when productive rearrangements were above 56.7%, and segregating when the standard deviation between donors exceeded 5%. A statistical classification framework was developed to diagnose cytomegalovirus status using the catalog of TCR beta chain sequences. In a later analysis, V and J genes were assigned by comparing TCR nucleotide sequences against IMGT/GENE-DB human TR gene sequences. A later analysis assigned CDR3 sequences and most-parsimonious VDJ recombination scenarios with the TCRdist pipeline. In a later analysis, every TCR beta chain was defined by the combination of its CDR3 amino acid sequence and its V-gene family, and reads without a unique V-gene family were dropped. A later analysis removed 500 to 650 highly shared, low-generation-probability nucleotide sequences to deal with suspected cross-contamination and a sequencing artifact. In a later analysis, a clonal expansion index was calculated for each public chain from normalized within-repertoire ranks of inferred template counts. In a later analysis, generation probabilities were computed using a VDJ recombination model fitted to out-of-frame rearrangements, and the results were checked against IGoR. Hypergeometric tests were used in a later analysis to score TCR-TCR, TCR-HLA and TCR-CMV co-occurrence, with a repertoire-size bias correction applied to the TCR pairs. A later analysis estimated false discovery rates by permuting HLA or CMV assignments 20 times. In a later analysis, co-occurring TCRs were grouped with DBSCAN, and TCRdist sequence similarity was added when clustering was performed within HLA-allele-positive subsets. Repertoires with fewer than 30,000 or more than 120,000 public chains, plus five repertoires with anomalous nucleotide sharing, were excluded from co-occurrence clustering. TCRdb provides this immuneACCESS table in a form limited to in-frame rearrangements. Some clones are lacking; in checked studies, under half of them reflect an unresolved V gene, and why the rest are absent is not known. Clonal size and the V and J genes are those of that table, whereas D and trimming came from the DNA. The sample table contains more than 150,000 clones; only one count was recorded for around 80% of them. The top ten hold 1% of the sample.

The clonotype comes from a woman between 45 and 65 years old in good health and CMV-seropositive. This receptor chain uses TRBV7-2 and TRBJ2-5; 9 central nucleotides agree with TRBD2. Sequenced input: PBMCs. The nucleotide sequence reads TGTGCCAGCAGCTTAGGAGGGCAGCGGGGGGCCGGGGGCCCGTACTTC. It translates as CASSLGGQRGAGGPYF.